Below are 9 T cell receptor beta chains sequenced from a single sample in a study of Ad26.COV2.S vaccination and SARS-CoV-2 variants. Treatment specified: 15 to 20 received Ad26.COV2.S at low or high dose, single or two shots; 5 received placebo; per-sample allocation not given. All samples were drawn on day 63, counting from the first vaccine or placebo injection. The protocol was immunoSEQ multiplex PCR, while the TCRdb copy is restricted to in-frame clones and leaves out a portion. The repertoire holds about 240,000 clones, roughly 90% seen once, with 9.5% to 12% in the top ten. Specimen: peripheral blood, collected in a trial of Ad26.COV2.S vaccine versus placebo. The receptors come from a person between 18 and 65 years old who received the Ad26.COV2.S COVID-19 vaccine or a placebo.

The chain links TRBV18 to TRBJ2-3, with D unresolved. CDR1 and CDR2 (germline): KGHSH, LQKENI. Trimming cost V 2 bases and J 2 bases, with 11 bases left between them. The CDR3 runs 15 residues. Here the CDR3 DNA reads TGTGCCAGCTCACCATTAACAGCAGACACAGATACGCAGTATTTT. Translation: CASSPLTADTDTQYF. Looking up the rest from reference TRBV18 and TRBJ2-3 gives the full variable domain: NAGVMQNPRHLVRRRGQEARLRCSPMKGHSHVYWYRQLPEEGLKFMVYLQKENIIDESGMPKERFSAEFPKEGPSILRIQQVVRGDSAAYFCASSPLTADTDTQYFGPGTRLTVL.

The J gene is TRBJ1-4, the V gene TRBV6-6; weak D call: TRBD1 (5 bases). The germline V and J ends were trimmed by 7 bases and 0 bases, with 12 bases remaining between them. The germline gives CDR1 MNHNY, CDR2 SVGAGI (reference sequence). The CDR3 contains 15 residues. The CDR3 loop reads CASKVRGATNEKLFF. DNA for the CDR3: TGTGCCAGCAAAGTAAGGGGTGCAACTAATGAAAAACTGTTTTTT.

The chain combines TRBV7-9 with TRBJ1-6, with D possibly matching TRBD1 (6 bases). Germline V gene sequence: CDR1 SEHNR, CDR2 FQNEAQ (reference sequence). Trimming pared 5 bases from V and 10 bases from J, leaving 15 bases between. CDR3 length: 14 amino acids. The CDR3 loop is CASSPSQGFSPLHF. The CDR3 bases are TGTGCCAGCAGCCCATCGCAGGGGTTCTCACCCCTCCACTTT. Filled out from reference TRBV7-9 and TRBJ1-6, the complete variable domain reads DTGVSQNPRHKITKRGQNVTFRCDPISEHNRLYWYRQTLGQGPEFLTYFQNEAQLEKSRLLSDRFSAERPKGSFSTLEIQRTEQGDSAMYLCASSPSQGFSPLHFGNGTRLTVT.

The chain couples TRBV4-1 to TRBJ2-1; no definite D call. Trimming shortened V by 0 bases and J by 0 bases, and 12 bases separated the two germline ends. CDR3 length: 17 amino acids. Germline V gives CDR1 MGHRA, CDR2 YSYEKL. CDR3 amino acids: CASSQDFRDSSYNEQFF. The CDR3 region has the DNA TGCGCCAGCAGCCAAGATTTTAGGGATAGCTCCTACAATGAGCAGTTCTTC.

This sequence joins TRBV15 and TRBJ1-3; tentatively, D is TRBD1 (6 bases). The CDR3 spans 16 residues. Looked up from germline, CDR1 is LNHNV and CDR2 is YYDKDF (reference sequence). With 1 base removed from V and 3 bases from J, the gap between germline ends came to 13 bases. DNA for the CDR3: TGTGCCACCAGCAGAGTCCCGGGGGCAAATGGAAACACCATATATTTT. Translated: CATSRVPGANGNTIYF.

CDR3 sequence reads: CASSRTGGPYEQYF. The CDR3 nucleotides read TGTGCCAGCTCACGGACAGGGGGCCCCTACGAGCAGTACTTC. The chain employs TRBV18 and TRBJ2-7, with 11 bases lining up with TRBD1. Germline loops: CDR1 KGHSH, CDR2 LQKENI. V lost 4 bases and J lost 2; bases outside the gene matches: 1. The CDR3 is 14 amino acids.

The genes are TRBV19 and TRBJ1-2, with TRBD1 matching 9 bases. With V trimmed by 1 base and J by 5 bases, 5 bases remained unmatched. CDR1 and CDR2 from the germline V gene are LNHDA and SQIVND (reference sequence). This CDR3 contains 15 residues. CDR3 region: CASSIGTGAWYGYTF. In DNA form, the CDR3 reads TGTGCCAGTAGTATAGGGACAGGGGCGTGGTATGGCTACACCTTC.

The chain uses TRBV24-1 and TRBJ2-6, with D unclear. Trimming removed 3 bases from V and 0 bases from J, with 8 bases in between. In germline, CDR1 is KGHDR, CDR2 SFDVKD. CDR3 length equals 16 residues. The CDR3 bases are TGTGCCACCAGTGATAGACGGAGCTCTGGGGCCAACGTCCTGACTTTC. This encodes CATSDRRSSGANVLTF.

CDR3 coding DNA: TGTGCCAGCAGTCCATACACAGGGAATAATTCACCCCTCCACTTT. Translation gives CASSPYTGNNSPLHF. The genes are TRBV28 and TRBJ1-6, with a tentative D call TRBD1 (6 bases). V was trimmed by 5 bases and J by 5 bases, leaving 13 bases between them. This CDR3 has 15 amino acids. Per germline, CDR1 MDHEN and CDR2 SYDVKM.